The T cell receptor beta chain described here comes from a study of blood T cell repertoires in COVID-19. Sequencing was performed with immunoSEQ multiplex PCR; in TCRdb, only in-frame clones are kept and a portion is missing. The sample includes about 310,000 clones, around 87% of them seen just once. This clonotype originated in a man aged 50 to 59 with active or convalescent COVID-19. Sequenced sample: peripheral blood.

DNA for the CDR3: TGTGCCTGGAGTGTGAGGGGGAGAGTTCCGACTGAAGCTTTCTTT. This translates into CAWSVRGRVPTEAFF. The chain is built from TRBV30 and TRBJ1-1; D perhaps matches TRBD1 (6 bases). In germline, CDR1 is GTSNPN, CDR2 SVGIG (reference sequence). CDR3 length: 15 amino acids. The ends were cut back, 0 bases at V and 5 bases at J, with 16 bases in the middle.